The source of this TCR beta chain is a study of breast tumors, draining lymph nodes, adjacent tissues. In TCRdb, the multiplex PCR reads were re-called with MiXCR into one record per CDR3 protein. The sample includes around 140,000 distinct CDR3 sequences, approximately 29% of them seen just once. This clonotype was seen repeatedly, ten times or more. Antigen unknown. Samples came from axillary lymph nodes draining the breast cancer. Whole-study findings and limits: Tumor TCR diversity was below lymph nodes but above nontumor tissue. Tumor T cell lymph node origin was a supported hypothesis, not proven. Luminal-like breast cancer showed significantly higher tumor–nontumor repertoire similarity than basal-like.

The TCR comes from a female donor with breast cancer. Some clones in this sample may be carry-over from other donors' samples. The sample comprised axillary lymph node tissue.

CDR3 protein: CASSWGEGEKLFF. The DNA of the CDR3 is TGTGCCAGCAGTTGGGGGGAAGGTGAAAAACTGTTTTTT. The chain has TRBV7-9 and TRBJ1-4, with a possible D match to TRBD1 (5 bases). This CDR3 has 13 amino acids. Germline CDR1 and CDR2: SEHNR and FQNEAQ (reference sequence). The V end lost 6 bases, the J end lost 7 bases, and 12 bases lay between the germline ends.